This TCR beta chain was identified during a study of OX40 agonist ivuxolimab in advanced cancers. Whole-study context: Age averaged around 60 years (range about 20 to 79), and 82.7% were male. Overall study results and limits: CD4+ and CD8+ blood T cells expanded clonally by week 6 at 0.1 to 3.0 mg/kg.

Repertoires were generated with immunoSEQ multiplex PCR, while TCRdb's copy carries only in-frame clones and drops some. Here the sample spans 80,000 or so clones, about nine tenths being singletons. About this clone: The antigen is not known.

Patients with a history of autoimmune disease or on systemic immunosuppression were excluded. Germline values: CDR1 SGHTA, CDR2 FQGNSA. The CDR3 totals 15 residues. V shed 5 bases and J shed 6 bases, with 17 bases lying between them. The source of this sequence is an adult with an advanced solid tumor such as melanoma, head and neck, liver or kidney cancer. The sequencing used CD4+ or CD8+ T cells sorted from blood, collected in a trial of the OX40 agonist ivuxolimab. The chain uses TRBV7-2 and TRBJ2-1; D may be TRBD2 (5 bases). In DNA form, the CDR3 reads TGTGCCAGCAGCCCTTGGTCTAGCACGGGCAATGAGCAGTTCTTC. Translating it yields CASSPWSSTGNEQFF.